These T cell receptor beta chains were read from a single sample in a study of blood T cell repertoires in COVID-19. Some clones are missing from TCRdb's copy, which holds only in-frame ones; the method was immunoSEQ multiplex PCR. The repertoire holds tens of thousands of clones, roughly 89% seen once, with around 6.7% in the top ten. Sequenced: peripheral blood. These receptors all stem from a woman between 45 and 65 years old with acute or convalescent COVID-19. The CDR3 runs from the conserved cysteine through the conserved F or W. A D gene is named only where the DNA matches it firmly. For some rows the clone size is stated as once, few or many, or as a class when expanded; others skip it.

>-|TRBV3-1/TRBV3-2|TRBJ2-5|TRBD1
CASSYGTGYSQETQYF
TGTGCCAGCAGCTACGGGACAGGGTATTCCCAAGAGACCCAGTACTTC
>-|TRBV7-8|TRBJ1-3|-
CASSLAGQSGNTIYF
TGTGCCAGCAGCTTAGCCGGACAGTCCGGAAACACCATATATTTT
>-|TRBV18|TRBJ1-5|-
CASSLRDSNQPQHF
TGTGCCAGCTCACTACGGGATAGCAATCAGCCCCAGCATTTT
>-|TRBV19|TRBJ1-1|TRBD1
CATEGQGEFEAFF
TGTGCCACAGAAGGACAGGGCGAATTTGAAGCTTTCTTT
>-|TRBV29-1|TRBJ1-5|-
CSVVAGDSNQPQHF
TGCAGCGTTGTCGCGGGGGATAGCAATCAGCCCCAGCATTTT
>-|TRBV5-6|TRBJ1-6|-
CASSSSTTGTNSPLHF
TGTGCCAGCAGCTCTTCCACAACAGGGACTAATTCACCCCTCCACTTT
>-|TRBV7-3|TRBJ1-3|-
CASGEGGSGNTIYF
TGTGCCAGCGGAGAGGGCGGCTCTGGAAACACCATATATTTT
>-|TRBV3-1/TRBV3-2|TRBJ1-2|-
CASSHDGGYGYTF
TGTGCCAGCAGCCACGACGGGGGCTATGGCTACACCTTC
>once|TRBV6-5|TRBJ1-1|TRBD1
CASSQTHYDRAEAFF
TGTGCCAGCAGTCAAACACACTACGACAGGGCGGAAGCTTTCTTT
>-|TRBV28|TRBJ2-3|TRBD2
CASSLAGGDTQYF
TGTGCCAGCAGCTTAGCGGGAGGCGATACGCAGTATTTT
>-|TRBV14|TRBJ2-4|-
CASSQSFWSKNIQYF
TGTGCCAGCAGCCAAAGCTTCTGGTCCAAAAACATTCAGTACTTC
>-|TRBV4-2|TRBJ2-1|-
CASSQAGINEQFF
TGTGCCAGCAGCCAAGCGGGAATCAATGAGCAGTTCTTC
>-|TRBV30|TRBJ1-5|TRBD1
CAWSASGGRGNQPQHF
TGTGCCTGGAGTGCATCAGGGGGCAGGGGCAATCAGCCCCAGCATTTT
>-|TRBV19|TRBJ1-1|-
CASSIEGSRYEAFF
TGTGCCAGTAGTATAGAGGGCAGCCGATATGAAGCTTTCTTT
>few|TRBV5-4|TRBJ2-7|TRBD2
CASSPQRGYSYEQYF
TGTGCCAGCAGCCCCCAGCGGGGGTACTCCTACGAGCAGTACTTC
>few|TRBV15|TRBJ1-5|-
CATSQDSSNQPQHF
TGTGCCACCAGTCAGGACTCCAGCAATCAGCCCCAGCATTTT
>-|TRBV2|TRBJ1-4|-
CASSVRGRDEKLFF
TGTGCCAGCAGTGTCAGGGGTAGGGATGAAAAACTGTTTTTT
>-|TRBV9|TRBJ2-3|-
CASSVAEALGDTQYF
TGTGCCAGCAGCGTAGCAGAGGCGCTTGGGGATACGCAGTATTTT
>-|TRBV27|TRBJ2-3|TRBD2
CASRRPSGRSSTDTQYF
TGTGCCAGCAGGAGGCCCAGCGGGAGGAGTAGCACAGATACGCAGTATTTT
>-|TRBV6-2/TRBV6-3|TRBJ1-2|-
CASSSGTKSGYTF
TGTGCCAGCAGTTCCGGGACAAAGTCTGGCTACACCTTC
>few|TRBV6-1|TRBJ2-7|-
CASSAHPLAAEYEQYF
TGTGCCAGCAGTGCCCACCCTCTAGCCGCTGAGTACGAGCAGTACTTC
>-|TRBV27|TRBJ1-1|-
CASSSLRETEAFF
TGTGCCAGCAGTTCCCTCAGGGAAACTGAAGCTTTCTTT
>-|TRBV3-1/TRBV3-2|TRBJ1-2|TRBD1
CASSQDQTGGVLDYGYTF
TGTGCCAGCAGCCAAGATCAGACAGGGGGGGTTTTGGACTATGGCTACACCTTC
>-|TRBV1|TRBJ1-3|-
CTSKDRGPGNTIYF
TGCACCAGCAAGGACAGGGGGCCCGGAAACACCATATATTTT
>-|TRBV6-4|TRBJ1-1|-
CASSVGTLFITEAFF
TGTGCCAGCAGTGTAGGGACACTCTTTATCACTGAAGCTTTCTTT
>-|TRBV5-4|TRBJ2-1|-
CASSAGTVDEQFF
TGTGCCAGCAGCGCGGGGACAGTCGATGAGCAGTTCTTC
>many|TRBV5-1|TRBJ1-1|-
CASSSGQPNTEAFF
TGCGCCAGCAGCTCGGGACAACCGAACACTGAAGCTTTCTTT
>-|TRBV30|TRBJ1-1|-
CAWSVPGVRAFF
TGTGCCTGGAGTGTACCAGGGGTTAGAGCTTTCTTT
>-|TRBV20-1|TRBJ1-2|-
CSATVTDGYTF
TGCAGTGCAACCGTAACGGATGGCTACACCTTC